This passage covers 20 T cell receptor beta chains from one sample sequenced in a study of vaccination and CD4 T cells after COVID-19. As to treatment: roughly 10-day PBMC culture with coronavirus spike peptide pools or control peptides (ViraFEST assay). Their antigens remain unidentified. The Oncomine TCR Beta short-read assay sequenced DNA from cultured CD4+ T cells. TCRdb re-called the PCR reads with MiXCR, one entry per CDR3 protein. The sample yields 20,000 to 25,000 distinct CDR3 sequences, roughly half seen once. Specimen: CD4+ T cells from blood, cultured in vitro. These receptors all come from a human donor who had recovered from COVID-19.

The chain couples TRBV20-1 to TRBJ2-5, with 11 bases that match TRBD2. The CDR3 runs to 17 residues. CDR1 is DFQATT, CDR2 SNEGSKA, per germline (reference sequence). V was pared by 0 bases and J by 5 bases, with 11 bases of the junction left unmatched. The CDR3 sequence: CSARDIAGGWSRETQYF. In DNA, the CDR3 is TGCAGTGCTAGAGATATAGCGGGAGGGTGGAGTAGGGAGACCCAGTACTTC.

This clonotype was recorded a few times. V is TRBV27 and J is TRBJ1-5; 7 bases are shared with TRBD1. The CDR3 is 13 residues long. The V and J ends lost 6 bases and 6 bases, in that order; junction bases with no gene match: 5. Germline V CDR1 and CDR2: MNHEY, SMNVEV (reference sequence). The CDR3 region has the DNA TGTGCCAGCAGGGGACAGCAGGGTCAGCCCCAGCATTTT. This codes for CASRGQQGQPQHF.

This clonotype was found a few times. This sequence joins TRBV7-3 and TRBJ2-3; 7 bases line up with TRBD2. The CDR3 totals 14 residues. Germline trimming cut 5 bases from V and 0 bases from J; bases unmatched to any gene: 2. The germline gives CDR1 SGHTA, CDR2 FQGTGA. The CDR3 sequence is CASSRSGSTDTQYF. CDR3 bases: TGTGCCAGCAGCCGTAGCGGGAGCACAGATACGCAGTATTTT.

This clonotype has just a few counts. This chain uses TRBV5-1 with TRBJ2-7; 9 bases match TRBD1. This CDR3 has 16 residues. Germline values: CDR1 SGHRS, CDR2 YFSETQ. The J segment lost 2 bases and the V segment lost 2 bases, leaving 8 bases of the junction unmatched. The DNA of the CDR3 is TGCGCCAGCAGCTTTCTCACCGGGACAGGGACCTACGAGCAGTACTTC. This encodes CASSFLTGTGTYEQYF.

This clonotype appeared a single time. CDR3 nucleotide sequence: TGTGCCAGCAGCTTAAAAGTGGCGGGAGGGGGTGAGCAGTTCTTC. Its protein product is CASSLKVAGGGEQFF. This rearrangement joins TRBV7-3 to TRBJ2-1; 9 positions agree with TRBD2. This CDR3 comprises 15 residues. V lost 1 base and J lost 9; bases outside the gene matches: 7. Germline V lookup: CDR1 SGHTA, CDR2 FQGTGA.

The sample holds a few counts of this clonotype. Here the CDR3 reads CATAPTGADQPQHF. CDR3 nucleotide sequence: TGTGCCACCGCCCCCACAGGGGCTGATCAGCCCCAGCATTTT. The chain has TRBV10-3 and TRBJ1-5; the match to TRBD1 covers 7 bases. Germline V gives CDR1 ENHRY, CDR2 SYGVKD. This CDR3 has 14 amino acids. V lost 10 bases to trimming and J lost 5 bases; unmatched junction nucleotides: 11.

The chain has TRBV19 and TRBJ2-2; D gene ambiguous. CDR3 size: 13 residues. V was clipped by 7 bases and J by 3 bases, with 9 bases between them. CDR1 LNHDA and CDR2 SQIVND come from the germline V gene (reference sequence). CDR3 nucleotide sequence: TGTGCCAGTACTCCGATTTACACCGGGGAGCTGTTTTTT. It is translated as CASTPIYTGELFF.

The V gene is TRBV6-1, the J gene TRBJ1-2; D might be TRBD1 (6 bases). The CDR3 has 13 residues. Trimming took off 11 bases at V and 7 bases at J, with 20 bases between the two ends. Germline CDR1 is MNHNS and CDR2 is SASEGT. The CDR3 bases are TGTGCCTCCGCCGGGGGGGCGCAGATTGGCTACACCTTC. Translated: CASAGGAQIGYTF.

The CDR3, as DNA: TGTGCCAGCAGTTCCCAAGGAGGCTACACCTTC. As protein: CASSSQGGYTF. The chain uses TRBV12-3 or TRBV12-4 and TRBJ1-2, with D unresolved. There are 11 residues in the CDR3. V was trimmed by 4 bases and J by 8 bases, leaving 8 bases between them.

The chain is built from TRBV12-3 or TRBV12-4 and TRBJ2-2; the match to TRBD2 covers 9 bases. J was trimmed by 7 bases and V by 3 bases; bases with no gene match: 6. This CDR3 has 15 residues. CDR3 sequence: CASSFIGGRDGELFF. CDR3 DNA sequence: TGTGCCAGCAGTTTCATCGGCGGGAGGGACGGGGAGCTGTTTTTT.

This clonotype was counted once. DNA of the CDR3: TGCAGTGCTAGAGATCGGGTGAACAATGAGCAGTTCTTC. This sequence encodes CSARDRVNNEQFF. V gene TRBV20-1 combines with J gene TRBJ2-1; D remains ambiguous. CDR1 and CDR2 (germline): DFQATT, SNEGSKA (reference sequence). Trimming stripped 0 bases from V and 5 bases from J, with 8 bases between. The CDR3 consists of 13 residues.

The rearrangement links TRBV6-1 to TRBJ1-1, with D possibly being TRBD1 (6 bases). This CDR3 has 13 residues. From germline, CDR1 is MNHNS and CDR2 SASEGT. V gave up 8 bases and J gave up 0 bases, with 10 bases separating them. The CDR3 bases are TGTGCCAGCCGGGGGGGCGTGAACACTGAAGCTTTCTTT. Translation: CASRGGVNTEAFF.

This rearrangement joins TRBV19 to TRBJ2-7, with D perhaps matching TRBD2 (5 bases). Trimming left V 5 bases short and J 4 bases short, with 12 bases between. The length of the CDR3 is 13 residues. Germline V gives CDR1 LNHDA, CDR2 SQIVND (reference sequence). The CDR3 sequence: CASSREIPYEQYF. As DNA, the CDR3 is TGTGCCAGTAGTCGGGAAATCCCTTACGAGCAGTACTTC.

The chain has TRBV12-3 or TRBV12-4 and TRBJ1-1; 8 bases are a match to TRBD1. The V gene end was trimmed by 6 bases and the J gene end by 5 bases; junction bases not matched to a gene: 8. This CDR3 spans 14 amino acids. CDR3 residues: CASRARGQGTEAFF. In DNA, the CDR3 is TGTGCCAGCAGAGCCAGGGGGCAGGGTACTGAAGCTTTCTTT.

V usage is TRBV19 and J usage is TRBJ1-5; no definite D call. V lost 6 bases and J lost 3, with 12 bases in between. Looked up from germline, CDR1 is LNHDA and CDR2 is SQIVND (reference sequence). The CDR3 length is 14 residues. DNA of the CDR3: TGTGCCAGTAGGACCCTCGTCCTCAATCAGCCCCAGCATTTT. Residues: CASRTLVLNQPQHF.

The chain recombines TRBV10-3 with TRBJ1-4; 8 bases match TRBD1. Germline-derived CDR1 and CDR2 are ENHRY and SYGVKD. Trimming removed 11 bases from V and 7 bases from J; junction bases left unmatched: 9. This CDR3 has 13 amino acids. The CDR3 coding sequence is TGTGCCGCTGGGGGGACAGGACCTGAAAAACTGTTTTTT. Its translation: CAAGGTGPEKLFF.

The V call is TRBV20-1, the J call TRBJ2-4; 8 bases agree with TRBD1. V dropped 2 bases and J dropped 8; count of bases not matched to a gene: 8. CDR3 size: 14 residues. Germline CDR1 is DFQATT and CDR2 is SNEGSKA (reference sequence). The CDR3 DNA reads as TGCAGTGCTAGAAGGACAGGGTTGTGGGACATTCAGTACTTC. Translating gives CSARRTGLWDIQYF.

The V call is TRBV20-1, the J call TRBJ2-2; no clear D. This CDR3 is 13 amino acids long. The V end was cut by 2 bases, the J end by 2 bases, with 6 bases between. Germline CDR1 and CDR2: DFQATT and SNEGSKA (reference sequence). The CDR3 sequence: CSARTHNTGELFF. The CDR3 DNA sequence: TGCAGTGCTAGAACCCATAACACCGGGGAGCTGTTTTTT.

This clonotype turned up a few times. The chain links TRBV6-1 to TRBJ1-5, with D possibly TRBD1 on 5 matching bases. Germline assignment: CDR1 MNHNS and CDR2 SASEGT. V lost 0 bases and J lost 6, with 12 bases in between. This CDR3 is 15 amino acids long. The CDR3 loop is CASSEALWGGQPQHF. The CDR3 DNA is TGTGCCAGCAGTGAAGCGCTATGGGGGGGTCAGCCCCAGCATTTT.

This clonotype was seen just once. This rearrangement joins TRBV5-1 to TRBJ1-5; D is uncertain. The ends were cut back, 1 base at V and 1 base at J, with 3 bases in the middle. This CDR3 has 13 residues. Germline CDR1 is SGHRS and CDR2 is YFSETQ. Written as DNA, the CDR3 is TGCGCCAGCAGCTTGAACAGCAATCAGCCCCAGCATTTT. It codes for CASSLNSNQPQHF.